Presented here are 30 T cell receptor beta chains from one specimen sequenced in a study of blood T cell repertoires in COVID-19. Assay used: immunoSEQ multiplex PCR; TCRdb lists only in-frame clones, some missing. The top ten clones hold around 6.4% of a sample with about 66,000 clones, about nine tenths of them seen once. The specimen was peripheral blood. The receptors here all came from an older woman with acute or convalescent COVID-19.

This chain links TRBV19 with TRBJ2-3; 12 bases are a match to TRBD2. CDR1 LNHDA and CDR2 SQIVND come from the germline V gene (reference sequence). This CDR3 region has 15 residues. The V segment lost 4 bases and the J segment 5 bases; nucleotides outside the gene matches: 4. The CDR3 protein is CASSTLAGGRDTQYF. CDR3 nucleotide sequence: TGTGCCAGTAGTACCCTAGCGGGGGGGCGAGATACGCAGTATTTT. The full variable domain, its missing parts supplied by reference TRBV19 and TRBJ2-3, is DGGITQSPKYLFRKEGQNVTLSCEQNLNHDAMYWYRQDPGQGLRLIYYSQIVNDFQKGDIAEGYSVSREKKESFPLTVTSAQKNPTAFYLCASSTLAGGRDTQYFGPGTRLTVL.

The rearrangement links TRBV15 to TRBJ2-7; tentatively, D is TRBD2 (8 bases). The germline CDR1 and CDR2 sequences are LNHNV and YYDKDF (reference sequence). The CDR3 runs 14 residues. With 5 bases removed from V and 8 bases from J, the gap between germline ends came to 19 bases. The CDR3 protein is CATSSREGASQQYF. The CDR3, as DNA: TGTGCCACCAGCTCCCGGGAGGGGGCTTCCCAGCAGTACTTC.

The chain employs TRBV3-1 (or the pseudogene TRBV3-2) and TRBJ2-5; maybe TRBD2 (6 bases). V lost 4 bases and J lost 6, with 15 bases in between. This CDR3 contains 14 residues. Germline CDR1 LGHDT, CDR2 YNNKEL (reference sequence). CDR3 DNA sequence: TGTGCCAGCAGCCCAGCGGGCGATATGAAGACCCAGTACTTC. As protein: CASSPAGDMKTQYF.

The chain has TRBV29-1 and TRBJ1-1; TRBD1 matches 8 bases. CDR1 and CDR2 from the germline V gene are SQVTM and ANQGSEA. CDR3 length: 12 residues. Trimming at V came to 4 bases and at J to 7 bases, leaving 5 bases not matched to a gene. Here the CDR3 reads CSVGGQVDEAFF. Here the CDR3 DNA reads TGCAGCGTTGGGGGACAGGTGGATGAAGCTTTCTTT.

This rearrangement joins TRBV3-1 (or the pseudogene TRBV3-2) to TRBJ2-3; D unresolved. V lost 5 bases to trimming and J lost 5 bases, with 20 bases between them. Germline loops: CDR1 LGHDT, CDR2 YNNKEL (reference sequence). CDR3 length equals 16 residues. The CDR3 here is CASSVKRPVMQDTQYF. The CDR3 DNA is TGTGCCAGCAGCGTTAAGCGTCCTGTCATGCAAGATACGCAGTATTTT.

V is TRBV27 and J is TRBJ2-2; 7 nucleotides line up with TRBD2. CDR1 MNHEY and CDR2 SMNVEV come from the germline V gene (reference sequence). This CDR3 has 16 residues. The junction had 6 bases not matched to a gene; V was cut back by 5 bases and J by 0 bases. The CDR3 sequence is CASSPLREANTGELFF. CDR3 nucleotide sequence: TGTGCCAGCAGTCCCCTCCGGGAGGCGAACACCGGGGAGCTGTTTTTT.

V is TRBV7-2 and J is TRBJ1-1; 9 positions match TRBD1. V dropped 5 bases and J dropped 5; count of bases not matched to a gene: 9. This CDR3 spans 15 amino acids. CDR1 is SGHTA and CDR2 is FQGNSA in the germline V gene. CDR3 sequence reads: CASSPRTGVRTEAFF. CDR3 nucleotides: TGTGCCAGCAGCCCGAGGACAGGGGTAAGGACTGAAGCTTTCTTT.

For the CDR3, the DNA is TGTGCCAGCAGCCCCGGACAGGGGGCGAGGCAGCCCCAGCATTTT. This codes for CASSPGQGARQPQHF. The chain has TRBV7-9 and TRBJ1-5, with 11 positions matching TRBD1. This CDR3 comprises 15 residues. Unmatched junction bases numbered 7, after V lost 5 bases and J lost 7 bases. Germline V gene lookup returns CDR1 SEHNR and CDR2 FQNEAQ (reference sequence). The whole variable domain, filled in from reference TRBV7-9 and TRBJ1-5, reads DTGVSQNPRHKITKRGQNVTFRCDPISEHNRLYWYRQTLGQGPEFLTYFQNEAQLEKSRLLSDRFSAERPKGSFSTLEIQRTEQGDSAMYLCASSPGQGARQPQHFGDGTRLSIL.

This chain uses TRBV6-6 with TRBJ1-1; D possibly corresponds to TRBD1 (6 bases). There are 12 residues in the CDR3. Trimming stripped 8 bases from V and 0 bases from J, with 7 bases between. In germline, CDR1 is MNHNY, CDR2 SVGAGI (reference sequence). CDR3 amino acids: CASWDMNTEAFF. CDR3 DNA sequence: TGTGCCAGCTGGGACATGAACACTGAAGCTTTCTTT.

The chain uses TRBV12-3 or TRBV12-4 and TRBJ1-5; D ambiguous. V lost 6 bases and J lost 9, with 9 bases in between. The CDR3 is 11 amino acids. CDR3 in DNA: TGTGCCAGCAGCTCCGCGGGGCCCCAGCATTTT. As protein: CASSSAGPQHF.

This clone was seen once. The chain joins TRBV5-6 to TRBJ1-3, with D maybe TRBD1 (6 bases). Looked up from germline, CDR1 is SGHDT and CDR2 is YYEEEE. V was shortened by 1 base and J by 0 bases, with 14 bases between the two germline ends. The CDR3 length is 17 residues. The DNA of the CDR3 is TGTGCCAGCAGCTTGTTACAGGGATCCAGCTCTGGAAACACCATATATTTT. Its protein product is CASSLLQGSSSGNTIYF. Together with reference TRBV5-6 and TRBJ1-3, the CDR3 gives the full variable domain: DAGVTQSPTHLIKTRGQQVTLRCSPKSGHDTVSWYQQALGQGPQFIFQYYEEEERQRGNFPDRFSGHQFPNYSSELNVNALLLGDSALYLCASSLLQGSSSGNTIYFGEGSWLTVV.

The rearrangement links TRBV7-2 to TRBJ2-4; 7 positions match TRBD1. Germline loops: CDR1 SGHTA, CDR2 FQGNSA. The V segment lost 1 base and the J segment 9 bases; nucleotides outside the gene matches: 3. The CDR3 consists of 13 residues. CDR3 nucleotides: TGTGCCAGCAGCTTAGGGACAGGTTCCATTCAGTACTTC. Amino acid sequence: CASSLGTGSIQYF. The full variable domain, with the rest looked up from reference TRBV7-2 and TRBJ2-4, is GAGVSQSPSNKVTEKGKDVELRCDPISGHTALYWYRQSLGQGLEFLIYFQGNSAPDKSGLPSDRFSAERTGGSVSTLTIQRTQQEDSAVYLCASSLGTGSIQYFGAGTRLSVL.

This chain uses TRBV19 with TRBJ1-2; 8 bases are shared with TRBD1. The trim removed 7 bases at V and 2 bases at J, leaving 6 bases unmatched. The germline V gene encodes CDR1 LNHDA and CDR2 SQIVND (reference sequence). The CDR3 spans 14 residues. This CDR3 is CASIPTGVNYGYTF. In DNA form, the CDR3 reads TGTGCCAGTATACCGACAGGGGTAAACTATGGCTACACCTTC.

The chain recombines TRBV27 with TRBJ2-1, with 8 bases aligning to TRBD1. Germline V CDR1 and CDR2: MNHEY, SMNVEV (reference sequence). The ends lost 4 bases at V and 6 bases at J; junction bases unmatched: 2. There are 13 residues in the CDR3. CDR3 region: CASSSGQGNEQFF. For the CDR3, the DNA is TGTGCCAGCAGTTCCGGACAGGGCAATGAGCAGTTCTTC.

This clone was recorded only once. J is TRBJ1-3 and V is TRBV6-5; D not resolved. Germline V lookup: CDR1 MNHEY, CDR2 SVGAGI. V lost 5 bases and J lost 3, with 11 bases in between. This CDR3 has 14 amino acids. CDR3 nucleotide sequence: TGTGCCAGCAGTAACAGCCTGCATGGAAACACCATATATTTT. Translated, it gives CASSNSLHGNTIYF.

The chain employs TRBV19 and TRBJ1-5; TRBD1 is a possible D gene (6 bases). Trimming took off 8 bases at V and 7 bases at J, with 15 bases between the two ends. CDR1 and CDR2 (germline): LNHDA, SQIVND (reference sequence). CDR3 size: 13 residues. The CDR3 bases are TGTGCCAGTCTGACAGGTCTAGGGCAGCCCCAGCATTTT. This codes for CASLTGLGQPQHF. Full variable domain (outside the CDR3, taken from reference TRBV19 and TRBJ1-5): DGGITQSPKYLFRKEGQNVTLSCEQNLNHDAMYWYRQDPGQGLRLIYYSQIVNDFQKGDIAEGYSVSREKKESFPLTVTSAQKNPTAFYLCASLTGLGQPQHFGDGTRLSIL.

The V gene is TRBV7-3, the J gene TRBJ2-1; 8 bases are a match to TRBD2. The CDR3 runs to 17 residues. CDR1 is SGHTA, CDR2 FQGTGA, per germline. J lost 3 bases, V lost 3 bases, and 10 bases had no gene match. CDR3 loop: CASSFPMRGVNYNEQFF. The CDR3 nucleotides are TGTGCCAGCAGCTTCCCCATGCGGGGGGTAAACTACAATGAGCAGTTCTTC.

This clone turned up a few times. The chain carries TRBV7-9 and TRBJ1-1, with D possibly being TRBD1 (5 bases). V dropped 5 bases and J dropped 4 bases, with 26 bases sitting between them. Germline V CDR1 and CDR2: SEHNR, FQNEAQ (reference sequence). The CDR3 has 18 residues. CDR3 nucleotide sequence: TGTGCCAGCAGCCTTCGGGTGGGAGGGACTGAGGGGTCCACTGAAGCTTTCTTT. Translating it yields CASSLRVGGTEGSTEAFF.

The chain couples TRBV9 to TRBJ2-7, with 9 bases fitting TRBD1. The CDR3 runs to 13 residues. Germline V lookup: CDR1 SGDLS, CDR2 YYNGEE. The trim removed 4 bases at V and 6 bases at J, leaving 5 bases unmatched. The CDR3, as DNA: TGTGCCAGCAGCCCCCGACAGGGGGGCGAGCAGTACTTC. It codes for CASSPRQGGEQYF. Based on the CDR3 plus reference TRBV9 and TRBJ2-7, the full variable domain is DSGVTQTPKHLITATGQRVTLRCSPRSGDLSVYWYQQSLDQGLQFLIQYYNGEERAKGNILERFSAQQFPDLHSELNLSSLELGDSALYFCASSPRQGGEQYFGPGTRLTVT.

V usage is TRBV3-1 (or the pseudogene TRBV3-2) and J usage is TRBJ2-3; no clear D. Between the trimmed V and J ends, which lost 1 base and 5 bases, there was a span of 10 bases. Per the germline V gene, CDR1 is LGHDT and CDR2 is YNNKEL (reference sequence). The CDR3 runs 14 residues. The CDR3 DNA reads TGTGCCAGCAGCCAAGGGCCAGGTAGAGATACGCAGTATTTT. Its protein product is CASSQGPGRDTQYF.

This clone was detected a few times. The genes are TRBV19 and TRBJ1-2, with 9 bases identical to TRBD1. Germline values: CDR1 LNHDA, CDR2 SQIVND (reference sequence). Trimming took 9 bases from V and 7 from J; bases not matched to a gene: 6. This CDR3 is built from 12 residues. Written as DNA, the CDR3 is TGTGCCAGCGGGGACAGGGATCCTGGCTACACCTTC. It translates to CASGDRDPGYTF.

This chain links TRBV7-2 with TRBJ2-4, with D possibly matching TRBD2 (6 bases). Germline V gives CDR1 SGHTA, CDR2 FQGNSA. This CDR3 spans 12 amino acids. Trimming removed 5 bases from V and 9 bases from J, with 11 bases in between. CDR3: CASSHPGSIQYF. DNA of the CDR3: TGTGCCAGCAGCCACCCCGGGAGCATTCAGTACTTC.

V usage is TRBV3-1 (or the pseudogene TRBV3-2) and J usage is TRBJ2-7, with TRBD1 matching over 10 bases. Germline CDR1 reads LGHDT; CDR2 reads YNNKEL (reference sequence). The CDR3 runs to 14 residues. V dropped 3 bases and J dropped 2; count of bases not matched to a gene: 1. CDR3 protein: CASSHGQGAYEQYF. For the CDR3, the DNA is TGTGCCAGCAGCCATGGACAGGGGGCCTACGAGCAGTACTTC.

The chain uses TRBV7-3 and TRBJ2-3; 8 positions match TRBD2. Trimming cost V 2 bases and J 6 bases; bases outside gene matches: 7. Germline assignment: CDR1 SGHTA and CDR2 FQGTGA. The length of the CDR3 is 15 residues. This chain's CDR3 is CASSLQAGAPDTQYF. CDR3 sequence (DNA): TGTGCCAGCAGCTTACAAGCGGGGGCTCCGGATACGCAGTATTTT.

V gene TRBV5-5 combines with J gene TRBJ1-1, with D possibly matching TRBD1 (6 bases). Deletions cut 4 bases from V and 4 bases from J, with 11 bases between. CDR1 SGHKS and CDR2 YYEKEE come from the germline V gene (reference sequence). The CDR3 loop spans 13 amino acids. CDR3 loop: CASSPRQATEAFF. The CDR3 DNA is TGTGCCAGCAGCCCAAGACAGGCCACTGAAGCTTTCTTT.

The chain joins TRBV7-2 to TRBJ1-6; no firm D call. The V and J ends lost 3 bases and 6 bases respectively, with 3 bases between them. This CDR3 is 12 amino acids long. Looked up from germline, CDR1 is SGHTA and CDR2 is FQGNSA. CDR3 sequence: CASSFINSPLHF. Written as DNA, the CDR3 is TGTGCCAGCAGCTTCATTAATTCACCCCTCCACTTT.

This clone occurred once. This chain uses TRBV9 with TRBJ1-3, with no clear D. Trimming took 0 bases from V and 2 from J, leaving 9 bases between them. CDR3 length: 15 residues. CDR1 and CDR2 from the germline V gene are SGDLS and YYNGEE. DNA for the CDR3: TGTGCCAGCAGCGTAGACGGGGTTACTGGAAACACCATATATTTT. Translated, it gives CASSVDGVTGNTIYF.

This chain uses TRBV7-9 with TRBJ1-4, with 8 bases lining up with TRBD1. This CDR3 spans 15 amino acids. The junction had 10 bases not matched to a gene; V was cut back by 11 bases and J by 2 bases. The germline gives CDR1 SEHNR, CDR2 FQNEAQ (reference sequence). The chain's CDR3 is CAVSGNRGTNEKLFF. The DNA for the CDR3 is TGTGCCGTTAGCGGTAACAGGGGGACTAATGAAAAACTGTTTTTT. The whole variable domain, remainder taken from reference TRBV7-9 and TRBJ1-4, is DTGVSQNPRHKITKRGQNVTFRCDPISEHNRLYWYRQTLGQGPEFLTYFQNEAQLEKSRLLSDRFSAERPKGSFSTLEIQRTEQGDSAMYLCAVSGNRGTNEKLFFGSGTQLSVL.

The chain couples TRBV7-2 to TRBJ2-1; D might be TRBD1 (6 bases). CDR1 and CDR2 from the germline V gene are SGHTA and FQGNSA. CDR3 length: 15 amino acids. Trimming shortened V by 5 bases and J by 0 bases, and 11 bases separated the two germline ends. As DNA, the CDR3 is TGTGCCAGCAGCACCGGACAGAGCTCCTACAATGAGCAGTTCTTC. This encodes CASSTGQSSYNEQFF.

The chain uses TRBV28 and TRBJ1-2; the D is unclear. CDR1 and CDR2 from the germline V gene are MDHEN and SYDVKM. V was trimmed by 2 bases and J by 2 bases, leaving 6 bases between them. The CDR3 runs to 13 residues. The DNA of the CDR3 is TGTGCCAGCAGTTTAGGAGGGAACTATGGCTACACCTTC. Translating gives CASSLGGNYGYTF.